This T cell receptor (beta chain) was sequenced during a study of blood T cell repertoires in COVID-19. The data were produced by immunoSEQ multiplex PCR, yet TCRdb's version contains in-frame clones alone and is incomplete. The sample consists of roughly 250,000 clones, 65% to 90% of them appearing once. A word on this clone: The same CDR3 is also encoded by other DNA sequences in this sample.

The germline V gene encodes CDR1 SGHRS and CDR2 YFSETQ. The CDR3 runs 14 residues. V lost 3 bases, J lost 5 bases, and 14 bases lay in between. The sample consisted of peripheral blood. The clonotype comes from an older woman with acute or convalescent COVID-19. The rearrangement uses TRBV5-1 and TRBJ1-1, with a possible D match to TRBD1 (5 bases). The CDR3 sequence: CASSWGQGSTEAFF. As DNA, the CDR3 is TGCGCCAGCAGCTGGGGTCAGGGATCGACTGAAGCTTTCTTT.